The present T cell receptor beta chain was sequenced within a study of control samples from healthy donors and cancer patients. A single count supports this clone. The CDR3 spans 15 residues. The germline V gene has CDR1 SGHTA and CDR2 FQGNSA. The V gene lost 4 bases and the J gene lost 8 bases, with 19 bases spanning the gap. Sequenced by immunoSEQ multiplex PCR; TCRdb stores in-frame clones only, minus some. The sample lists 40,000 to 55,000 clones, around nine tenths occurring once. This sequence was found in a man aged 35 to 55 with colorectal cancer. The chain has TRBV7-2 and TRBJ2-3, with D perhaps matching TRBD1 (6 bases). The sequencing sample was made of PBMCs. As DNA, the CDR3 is TGTGCCAGCAGCTCCCTACTTAGGAGAGGGGGTACGCAGTATTTT. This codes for CASSSLLRRGGTQYF.